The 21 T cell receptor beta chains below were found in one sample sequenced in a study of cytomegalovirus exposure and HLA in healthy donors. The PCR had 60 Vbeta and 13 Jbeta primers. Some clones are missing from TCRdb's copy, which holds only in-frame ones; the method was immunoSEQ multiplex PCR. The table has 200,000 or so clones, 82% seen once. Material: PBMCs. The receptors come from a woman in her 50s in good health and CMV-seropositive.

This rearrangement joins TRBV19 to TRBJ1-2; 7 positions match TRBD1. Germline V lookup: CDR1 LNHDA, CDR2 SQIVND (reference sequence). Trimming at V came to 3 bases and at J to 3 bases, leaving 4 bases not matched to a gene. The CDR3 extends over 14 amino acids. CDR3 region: CASSIRQGDYGYTF. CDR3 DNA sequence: TGTGCCAGTAGTATCCGACAGGGCGACTATGGCTACACCTTC.

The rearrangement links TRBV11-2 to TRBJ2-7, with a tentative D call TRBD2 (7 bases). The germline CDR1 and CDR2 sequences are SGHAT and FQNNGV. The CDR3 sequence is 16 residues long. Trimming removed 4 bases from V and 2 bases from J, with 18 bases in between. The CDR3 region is CASSSTGTGGTYEQYF. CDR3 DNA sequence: TGTGCCAGCAGCTCGACCGGGACGGGGGGCACCTACGAGCAGTACTTC.

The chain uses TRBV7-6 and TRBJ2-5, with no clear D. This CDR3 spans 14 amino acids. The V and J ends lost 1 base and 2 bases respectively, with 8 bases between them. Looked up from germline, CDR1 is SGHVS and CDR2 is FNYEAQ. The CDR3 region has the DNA TGTGCCAGCAGCTTAGGACAAGGACAAGAGACCCAGTACTTC. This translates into CASSLGQGQETQYF.

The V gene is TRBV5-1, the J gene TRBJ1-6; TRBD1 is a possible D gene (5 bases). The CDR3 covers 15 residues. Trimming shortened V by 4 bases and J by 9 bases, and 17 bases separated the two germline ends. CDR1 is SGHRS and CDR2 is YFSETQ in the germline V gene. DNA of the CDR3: TGCGCCAGCAGCCACGCGGGAGAAAGGGGTTCACCCCTCCACTTT. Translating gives CASSHAGERGSPLHF.

CDR3 amino acids: CASSLAGGQPQHF. The CDR3 coding sequence is TGTGCCAGCAGCTTAGCAGGGGGTCAGCCCCAGCATTTT. The chain has TRBV11-2 and TRBJ1-5; 7 bases line up with TRBD1. CDR3 length equals 13 residues. Germline CDR1 reads SGHAT; CDR2 reads FQNNGV. V dropped 1 base and J dropped 6; count of bases not matched to a gene: 0.

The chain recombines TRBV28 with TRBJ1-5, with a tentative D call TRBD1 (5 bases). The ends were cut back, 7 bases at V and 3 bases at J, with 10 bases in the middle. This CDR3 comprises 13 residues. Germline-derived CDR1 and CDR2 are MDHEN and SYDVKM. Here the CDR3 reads CASTPGNNQPQHF. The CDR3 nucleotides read TGTGCCAGCACCCCAGGGAACAATCAGCCCCAGCATTTT.

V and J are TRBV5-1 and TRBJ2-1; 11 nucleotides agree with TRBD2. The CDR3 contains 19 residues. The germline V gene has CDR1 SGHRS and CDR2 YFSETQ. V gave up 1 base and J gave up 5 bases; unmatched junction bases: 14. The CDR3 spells CASSLRGGTTSGENNEQFF. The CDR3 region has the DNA TGCGCCAGCAGCTTGCGGGGGGGTACGACTAGCGGGGAAAACAATGAGCAGTTCTTC.

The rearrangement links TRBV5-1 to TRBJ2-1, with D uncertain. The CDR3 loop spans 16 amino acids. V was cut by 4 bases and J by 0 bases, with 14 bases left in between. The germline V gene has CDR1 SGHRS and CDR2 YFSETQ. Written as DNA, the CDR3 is TGCGCCAGCAGCGCCGCGGTAGATCCCTCCTACAATGAGCAGTTCTTC. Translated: CASSAAVDPSYNEQFF.

Written as DNA, the CDR3 is TGTGCCAGCAGTCGACAGGAGAGCTCCTACGAGCAGTACTTC. This translates into CASSRQESSYEQYF. The chain carries TRBV7-8 and TRBJ2-7, with D perhaps TRBD1 (6 bases). The CDR3 has 14 amino acids. Trimming took 6 bases from V and 0 from J, leaving 12 bases between them. The germline V gene has CDR1 SGHVS and CDR2 FQNEAQ.

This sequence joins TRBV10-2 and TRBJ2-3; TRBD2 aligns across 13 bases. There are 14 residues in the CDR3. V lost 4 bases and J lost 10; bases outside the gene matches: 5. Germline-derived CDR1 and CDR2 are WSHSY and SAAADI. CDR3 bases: TGCGCCAGCAGTGGGACTAGCGGGAGAACGGCGCAGTATTTT. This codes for CASSGTSGRTAQYF.

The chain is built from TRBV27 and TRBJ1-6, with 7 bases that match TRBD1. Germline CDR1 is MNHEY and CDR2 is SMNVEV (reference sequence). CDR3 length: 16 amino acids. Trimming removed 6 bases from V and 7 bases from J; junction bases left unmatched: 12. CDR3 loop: CASSALDRERNSPLHF. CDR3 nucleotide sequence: TGTGCCAGCAGCGCACTTGACAGGGAAAGGAATTCACCCCTCCACTTT.

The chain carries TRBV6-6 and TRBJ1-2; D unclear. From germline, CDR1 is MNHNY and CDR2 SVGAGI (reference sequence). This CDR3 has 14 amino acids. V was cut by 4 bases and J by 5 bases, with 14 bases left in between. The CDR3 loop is CASSSIGPGYGYTF. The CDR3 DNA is TGTGCCAGCAGTTCCATCGGGCCGGGGTATGGCTACACCTTC.

The CDR3 is CASSFAGGAETQYF. In nucleotides, the CDR3 is TGCGCCAGCAGCTTTGCGGGGGGGGCGGAGACCCAGTACTTC. The J gene is TRBJ2-5, the V gene TRBV5-1; the match to TRBD2 covers 9 bases. The CDR3 length is 14 residues. The junction had 4 bases not matched to a gene; V was cut back by 2 bases and J by 5 bases. Germline CDR1 SGHRS, CDR2 YFSETQ.

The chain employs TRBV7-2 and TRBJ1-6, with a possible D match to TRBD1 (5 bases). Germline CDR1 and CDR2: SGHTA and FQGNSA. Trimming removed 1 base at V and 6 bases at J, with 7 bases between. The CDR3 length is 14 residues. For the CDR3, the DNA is TGTGCCAGCAGCTTAGAACAGGTTAATTCACCCCTCCACTTT. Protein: CASSLEQVNSPLHF.

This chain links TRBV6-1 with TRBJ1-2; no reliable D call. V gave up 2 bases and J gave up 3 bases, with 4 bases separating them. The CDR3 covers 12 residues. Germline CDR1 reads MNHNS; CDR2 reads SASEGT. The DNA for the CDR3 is TGTGCCAGCAGTGAATATGACTATGGCTACACCTTC. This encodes CASSEYDYGYTF.

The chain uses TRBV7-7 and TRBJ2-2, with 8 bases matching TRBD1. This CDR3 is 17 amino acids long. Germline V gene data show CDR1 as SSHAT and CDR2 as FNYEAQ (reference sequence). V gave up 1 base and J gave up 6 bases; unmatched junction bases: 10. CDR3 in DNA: TGTGCCAGCAGCTTAGGGGAGTTGCAGGGGGCAGCCGGGGAGCTGTTTTTT. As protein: CASSLGELQGAAGELFF.

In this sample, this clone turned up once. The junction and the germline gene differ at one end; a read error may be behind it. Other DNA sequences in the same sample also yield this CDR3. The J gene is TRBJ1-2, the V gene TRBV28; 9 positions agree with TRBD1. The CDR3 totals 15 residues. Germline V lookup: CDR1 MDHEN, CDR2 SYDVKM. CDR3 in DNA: TGCGCCAGCAGTTTATCGGGACAGGGTAACTATGGCTACACCTTC. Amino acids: CASSLSGQGNYGYTF.

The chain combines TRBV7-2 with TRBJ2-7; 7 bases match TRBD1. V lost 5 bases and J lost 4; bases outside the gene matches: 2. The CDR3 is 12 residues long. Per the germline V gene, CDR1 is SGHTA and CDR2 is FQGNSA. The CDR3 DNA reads TGTGCCAGCAGCAGGGGGCGGTACGAGCAGTACTTC. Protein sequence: CASSRGRYEQYF.

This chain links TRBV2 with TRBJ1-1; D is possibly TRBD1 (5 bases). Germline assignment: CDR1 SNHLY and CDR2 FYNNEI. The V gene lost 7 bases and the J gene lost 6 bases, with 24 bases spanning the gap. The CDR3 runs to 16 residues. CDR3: CASTKTQQVLGAEAFF. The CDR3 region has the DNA TGTGCCAGCACTAAAACCCAACAGGTGTTAGGGGCTGAAGCTTTCTTT.

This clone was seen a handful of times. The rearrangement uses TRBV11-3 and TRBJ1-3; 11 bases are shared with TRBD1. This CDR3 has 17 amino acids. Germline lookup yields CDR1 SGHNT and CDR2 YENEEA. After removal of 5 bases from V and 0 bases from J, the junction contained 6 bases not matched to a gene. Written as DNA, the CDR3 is TGTGCCAGCAGCCCCGGACAGGGGGCCCGCTCTGGAAACACCATATATTTT. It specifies CASSPGQGARSGNTIYF.

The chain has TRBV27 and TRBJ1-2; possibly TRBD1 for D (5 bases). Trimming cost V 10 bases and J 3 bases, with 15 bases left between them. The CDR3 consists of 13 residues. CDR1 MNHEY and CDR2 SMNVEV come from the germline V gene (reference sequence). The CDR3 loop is CATQRGRDYGYTF. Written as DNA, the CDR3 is TGTGCCACCCAAAGAGGCAGGGACTATGGCTACACCTTC.